This TCR beta chain was found in a study of T cells in Graves' hyperthyroidism and ophthalmopathy. The TCR beta CDR3 regions underwent amplification using RNA transcripts as the source. First-round RT-PCR targeting the TCR CDR3 was performed with the HTBI primer set. TCRdb reanalysed the multiplex PCR reads using MiXCR and keeps one entry per CDR3 protein. The repertoire has 350,000 to 500,000 distinct CDR3 sequences, roughly an eighth of them found once; the top ten carry 5% to 6%. With regard to this clonotype: Its antigen is as yet unknown.

The V end was cut by 0 bases, the J end by 3 bases, with 14 bases between. CDR3 length: 17 amino acids. Germline V gene lookup returns CDR1 MGHRA and CDR2 YSYEKL. Study-level results: Ophthalmopathy was told apart from stable hyperthyroidism by a 13 V-J model. The majority of expanded thyroid clonotypes above 0.001 also appeared in blood.

For the diagnoses, clinical symptoms, serum thyroxine and TRAb, thyroid ultrasound and orbital computed tomography were used. PBMCs were obtained from 10 ml fresh peripheral blood. What was sequenced was blood. This clonotype was sampled from a woman aged 18-35 years with Graves' hyperthyroidism. V gene TRBV4-1 combines with J gene TRBJ1-4; unclear D gene. This chain's CDR3 is CASSQEIGGRANEKLFF. For the CDR3, the DNA is TGCGCCAGCAGCCAAGAAATAGGAGGGCGCGCTAATGAAAAACTGTTTTTT.